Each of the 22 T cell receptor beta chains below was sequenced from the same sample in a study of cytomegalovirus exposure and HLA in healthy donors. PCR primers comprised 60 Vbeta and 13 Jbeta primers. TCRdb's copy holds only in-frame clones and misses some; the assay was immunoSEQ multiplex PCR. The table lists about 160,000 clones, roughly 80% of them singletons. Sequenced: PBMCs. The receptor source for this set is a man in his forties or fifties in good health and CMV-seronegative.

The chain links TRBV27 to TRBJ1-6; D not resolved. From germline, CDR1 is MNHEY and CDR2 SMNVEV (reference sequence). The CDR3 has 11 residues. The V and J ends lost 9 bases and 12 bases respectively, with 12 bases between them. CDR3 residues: CASKYSRPLHF. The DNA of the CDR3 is TGTGCCAGTAAATATAGCAGACCCCTCCACTTT.

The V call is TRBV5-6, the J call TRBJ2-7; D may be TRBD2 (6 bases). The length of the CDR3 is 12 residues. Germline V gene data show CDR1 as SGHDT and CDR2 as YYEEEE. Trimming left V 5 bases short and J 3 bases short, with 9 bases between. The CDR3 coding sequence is TGTGCCAGCAGTCAGGAGGGCTACGAGCAGTACTTC. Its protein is CASSQEGYEQYF.

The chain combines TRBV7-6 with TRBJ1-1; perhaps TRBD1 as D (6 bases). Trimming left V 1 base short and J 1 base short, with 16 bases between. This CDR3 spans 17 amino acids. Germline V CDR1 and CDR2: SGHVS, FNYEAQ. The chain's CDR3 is CASSLDRGGGENTEAFF. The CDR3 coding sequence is TGTGCCAGCAGCTTAGACCGAGGAGGGGGGGAGAACACTGAAGCTTTCTTT.

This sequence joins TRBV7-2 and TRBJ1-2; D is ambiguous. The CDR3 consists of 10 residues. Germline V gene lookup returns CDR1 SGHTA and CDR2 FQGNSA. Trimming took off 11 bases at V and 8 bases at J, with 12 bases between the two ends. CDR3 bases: TGTGCCGCTGCCGAGTCCGGCTACACCTTC. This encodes CAAAESGYTF. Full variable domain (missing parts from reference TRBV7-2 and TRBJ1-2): GAGVSQSPSNKVTEKGKDVELRCDPISGHTALYWYRQSLGQGLEFLIYFQGNSAPDKSGLPSDRFSAERTGGSVSTLTIQRTQQEDSAVYLCAAAESGYTFGSGTRLTVV.

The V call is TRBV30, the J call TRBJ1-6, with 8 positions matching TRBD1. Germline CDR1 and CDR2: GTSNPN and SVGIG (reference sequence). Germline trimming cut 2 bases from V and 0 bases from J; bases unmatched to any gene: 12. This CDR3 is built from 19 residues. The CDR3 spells CAWSQDREGRSSYNSPLHF. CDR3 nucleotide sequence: TGTGCCTGGAGTCAGGACAGGGAGGGCCGAAGCTCCTATAATTCACCCCTCCACTTT. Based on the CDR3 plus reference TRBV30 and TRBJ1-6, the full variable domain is SQTIHQWPATLVQPVGSPLSLECTVEGTSNPNLYWYRQAAGRGLQLLFYSVGIGQISSEVPQNLSASRPQDRQFILSSKKLLLSDSGFYLCAWSQDREGRSSYNSPLHFGNGTRLTVT.

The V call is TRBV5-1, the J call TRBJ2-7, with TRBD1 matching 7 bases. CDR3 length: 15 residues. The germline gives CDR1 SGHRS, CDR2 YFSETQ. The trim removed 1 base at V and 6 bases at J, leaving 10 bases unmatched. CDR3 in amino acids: CASSLTNPRDSEQYF. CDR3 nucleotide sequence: TGCGCCAGCAGCTTGACTAATCCCCGGGACAGCGAGCAGTACTTC.

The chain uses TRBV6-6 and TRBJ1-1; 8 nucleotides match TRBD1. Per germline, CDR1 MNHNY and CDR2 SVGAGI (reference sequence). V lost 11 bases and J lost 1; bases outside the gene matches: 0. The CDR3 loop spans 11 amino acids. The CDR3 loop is CAGQGNTEAFF. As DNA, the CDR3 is TGTGCCGGACAGGGGAACACTGAAGCTTTCTTT.

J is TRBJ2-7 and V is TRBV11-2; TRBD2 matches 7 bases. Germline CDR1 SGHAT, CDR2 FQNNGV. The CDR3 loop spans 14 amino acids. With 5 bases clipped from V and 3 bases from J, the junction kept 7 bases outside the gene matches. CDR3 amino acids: CASSHFGEGYEQYF. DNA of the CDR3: TGTGCCAGCAGCCATTTCGGGGAGGGCTACGAGCAGTACTTC.

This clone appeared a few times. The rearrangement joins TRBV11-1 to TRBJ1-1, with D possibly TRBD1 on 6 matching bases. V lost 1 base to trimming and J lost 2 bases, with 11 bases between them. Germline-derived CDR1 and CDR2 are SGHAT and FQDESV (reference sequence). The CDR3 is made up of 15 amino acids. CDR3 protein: CASSLGQGLNTEAFF. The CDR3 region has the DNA TGTGCCAGCAGCTTAGGCCAGGGGCTCAACACTGAAGCTTTCTTT.

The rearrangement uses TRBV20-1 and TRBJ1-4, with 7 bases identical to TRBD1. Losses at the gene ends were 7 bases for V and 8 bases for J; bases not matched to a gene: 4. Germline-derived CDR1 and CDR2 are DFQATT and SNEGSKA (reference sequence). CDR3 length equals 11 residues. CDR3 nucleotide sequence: TGCAGTGTCCTGGGACAGGAAAAACTGTTTTTT. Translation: CSVLGQEKLFF.

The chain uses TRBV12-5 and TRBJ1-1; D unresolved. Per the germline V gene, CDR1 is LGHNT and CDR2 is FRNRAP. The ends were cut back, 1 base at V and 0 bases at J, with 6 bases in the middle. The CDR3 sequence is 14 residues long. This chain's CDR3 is CASGLDGLNTEAFF. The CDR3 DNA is TGTGCTAGTGGTTTGGATGGCTTGAACACTGAAGCTTTCTTT.

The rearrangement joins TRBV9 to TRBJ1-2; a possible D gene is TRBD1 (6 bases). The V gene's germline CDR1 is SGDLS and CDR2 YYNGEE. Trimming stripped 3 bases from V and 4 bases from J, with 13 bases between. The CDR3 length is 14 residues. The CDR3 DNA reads TGTGCCAGCAGCGGTCCGGGACACCTCTATGGCTACACCTTC. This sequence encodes CASSGPGHLYGYTF.

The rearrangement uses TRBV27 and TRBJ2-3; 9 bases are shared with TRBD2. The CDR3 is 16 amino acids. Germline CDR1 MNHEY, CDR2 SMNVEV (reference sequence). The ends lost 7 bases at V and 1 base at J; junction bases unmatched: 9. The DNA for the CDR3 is TGTGCCAGCACCCGTTACCCTAGCGGGGGCACAGATACGCAGTATTTT. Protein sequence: CASTRYPSGGTDTQYF.

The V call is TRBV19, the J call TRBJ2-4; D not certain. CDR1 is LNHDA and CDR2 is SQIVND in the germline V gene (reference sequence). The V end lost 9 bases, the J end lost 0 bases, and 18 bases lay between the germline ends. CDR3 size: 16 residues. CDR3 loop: CASSTLRSLAKNIQYF. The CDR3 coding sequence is TGTGCCAGCTCTACCTTACGGTCTCTAGCCAAAAACATTCAGTACTTC.

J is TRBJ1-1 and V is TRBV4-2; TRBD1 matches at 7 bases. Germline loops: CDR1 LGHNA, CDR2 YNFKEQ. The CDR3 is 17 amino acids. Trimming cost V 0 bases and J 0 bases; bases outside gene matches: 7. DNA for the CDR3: TGTGCCAGCAGCCAAGAGGTCACAGGGGCCTTGAACACTGAAGCTTTCTTT. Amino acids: CASSQEVTGALNTEAFF.

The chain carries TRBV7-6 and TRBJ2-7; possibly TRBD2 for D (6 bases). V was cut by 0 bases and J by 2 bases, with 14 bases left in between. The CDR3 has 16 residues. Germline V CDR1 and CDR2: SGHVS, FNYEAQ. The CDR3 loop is CASSLAGVGGTYEQYF. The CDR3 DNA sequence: TGTGCCAGCAGCTTAGCGGGAGTGGGGGGTACCTACGAGCAGTACTTC.

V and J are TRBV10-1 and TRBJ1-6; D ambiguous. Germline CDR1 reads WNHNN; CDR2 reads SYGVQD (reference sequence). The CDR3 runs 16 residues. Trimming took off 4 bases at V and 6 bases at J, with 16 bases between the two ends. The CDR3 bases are TGCGCCAGCAGTGGACCGACACTGCCCACTAATTCACCCCTCCACTTT. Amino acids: CASSGPTLPTNSPLHF.

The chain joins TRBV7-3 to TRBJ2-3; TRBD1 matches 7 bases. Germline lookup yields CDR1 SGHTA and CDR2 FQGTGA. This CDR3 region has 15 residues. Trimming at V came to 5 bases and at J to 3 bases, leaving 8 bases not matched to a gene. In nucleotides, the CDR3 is TGTGCCAGCAGCGCCCGACAGGGAAAGACAGATACGCAGTATTTT. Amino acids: CASSARQGKTDTQYF. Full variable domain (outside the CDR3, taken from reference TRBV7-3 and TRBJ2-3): GAGVSQTPSNKVTEKGKYVELRCDPISGHTALYWYRQSLGQGPEFLIYFQGTGAADDSGLPNDRFFAVRPEGSVSTLKIQRTERGDSAVYLCASSARQGKTDTQYFGPGTRLTVL.

The CDR3 loop is CAIKVAGDQETQYF. Written as DNA, the CDR3 is TGTGCCATCAAGGTAGCGGGGGACCAAGAGACCCAGTACTTC. This chain uses TRBV10-3 with TRBJ2-5, with 9 bases that match TRBD2. The germline V gene encodes CDR1 ENHRY and CDR2 SYGVKD. V gave up 7 bases and J gave up 0 bases; unmatched junction bases: 3. This CDR3 has 14 amino acids.

The CDR3 sequence is CATSRDQSGADTQYF. The CDR3 bases are TGTGCCACCAGCAGAGATCAGAGCGGGGCCGATACGCAGTATTTT. This chain uses TRBV15 with TRBJ2-3; 7 bases are a match to TRBD2. The germline CDR1 and CDR2 sequences are LNHNV and YYDKDF (reference sequence). Trimming took 0 bases from V and 6 from J; bases not matched to a gene: 6. The CDR3 has 15 residues.

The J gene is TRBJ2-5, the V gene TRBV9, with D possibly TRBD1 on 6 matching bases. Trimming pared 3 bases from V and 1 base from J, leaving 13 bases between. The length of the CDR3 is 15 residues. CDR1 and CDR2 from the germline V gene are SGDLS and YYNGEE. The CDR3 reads CASSAGQTLQETQYF. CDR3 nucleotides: TGTGCCAGCAGCGCAGGACAGACCCTCCAAGAGACCCAGTACTTC.

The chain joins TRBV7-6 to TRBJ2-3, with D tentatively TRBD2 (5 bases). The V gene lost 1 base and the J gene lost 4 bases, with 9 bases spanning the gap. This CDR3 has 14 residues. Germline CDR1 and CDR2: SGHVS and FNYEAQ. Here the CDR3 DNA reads TGTGCCAGCAGCTTAGATCCCGGGGCAGATACGCAGTATTTT. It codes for CASSLDPGADTQYF. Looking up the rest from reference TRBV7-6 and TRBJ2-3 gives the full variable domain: GAGVSQSPRYKVTKRGQDVALRCDPISGHVSLYWYRQALGQGPEFLTYFNYEAQQDKSGLPNDRFSAERPEGSISTLTIQRTEQRDSAMYRCASSLDPGADTQYFGPGTRLTVL.